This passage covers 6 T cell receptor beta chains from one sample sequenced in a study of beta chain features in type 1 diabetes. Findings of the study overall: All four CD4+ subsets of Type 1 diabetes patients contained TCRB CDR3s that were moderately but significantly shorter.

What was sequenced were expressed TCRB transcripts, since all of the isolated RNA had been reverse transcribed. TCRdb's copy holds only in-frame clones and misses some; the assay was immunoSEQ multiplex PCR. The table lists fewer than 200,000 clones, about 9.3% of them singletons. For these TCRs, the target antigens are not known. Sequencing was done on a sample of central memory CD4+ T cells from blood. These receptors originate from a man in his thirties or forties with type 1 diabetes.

CDR3 region: CASSLVAGFGSYEQYF. CDR3 in DNA: TGTGCCAGCAGCTTAGTTGCGGGGTTTGGCTCCTACGAGCAGTACTTC. V usage is TRBV7-2 and J usage is TRBJ2-7; D perhaps matches TRBD2 (6 bases). Trimming left V 1 base short and J 0 bases short, with 13 bases between. Germline loops: CDR1 SGHTA, CDR2 FQGNSA. CDR3 size: 16 residues.

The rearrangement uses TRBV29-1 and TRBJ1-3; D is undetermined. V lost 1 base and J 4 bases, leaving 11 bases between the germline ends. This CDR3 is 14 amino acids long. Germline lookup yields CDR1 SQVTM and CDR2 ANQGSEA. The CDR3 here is CSVEVRGEGNTIYF. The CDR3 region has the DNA TGCAGCGTTGAAGTTCGCGGGGAGGGAAACACCATATATTTT.

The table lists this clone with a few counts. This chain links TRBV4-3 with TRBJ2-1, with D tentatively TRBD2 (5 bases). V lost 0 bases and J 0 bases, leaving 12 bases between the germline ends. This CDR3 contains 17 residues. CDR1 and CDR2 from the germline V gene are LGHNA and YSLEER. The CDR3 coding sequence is TGCGCCAGCAGCCAAGATGTCTTCCGGGGCTCCTACAATGAGCAGTTCTTC. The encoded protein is CASSQDVFRGSYNEQFF.

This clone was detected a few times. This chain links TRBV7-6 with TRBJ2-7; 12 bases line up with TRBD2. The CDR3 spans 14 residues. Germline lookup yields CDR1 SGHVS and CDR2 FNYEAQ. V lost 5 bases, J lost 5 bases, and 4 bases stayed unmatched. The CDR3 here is CASSPSGRAHEQYF. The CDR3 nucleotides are TGTGCCAGCAGCCCTAGCGGGAGGGCCCACGAGCAGTACTTC.

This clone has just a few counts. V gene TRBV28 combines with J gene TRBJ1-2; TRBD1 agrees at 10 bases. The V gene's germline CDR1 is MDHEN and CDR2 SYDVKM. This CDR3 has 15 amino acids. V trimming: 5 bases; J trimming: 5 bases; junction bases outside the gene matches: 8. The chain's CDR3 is CASSQGTGVLYGYTF. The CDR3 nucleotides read TGTGCCAGCAGTCAGGGGACAGGGGTCCTATATGGCTACACCTTC.

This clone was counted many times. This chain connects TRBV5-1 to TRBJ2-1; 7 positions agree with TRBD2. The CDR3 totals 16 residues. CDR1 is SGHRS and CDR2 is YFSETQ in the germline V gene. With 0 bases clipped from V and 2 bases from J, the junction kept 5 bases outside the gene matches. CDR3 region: CASSLEAGVTYNEQFF. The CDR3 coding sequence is TGCGCCAGCAGCTTGGAGGCGGGAGTAACCTACAATGAGCAGTTCTTC.